This T cell receptor beta chain is from a study of PD-1 blockade in classical Hodgkin lymphoma. Unmatched junction bases numbered 1, after V lost 4 bases and J lost 9 bases. The germline V gene has CDR1 SNHLY and CDR2 FYNNEI. This CDR3 spans 14 amino acids. All trial patients relapsed after autologous stem cell transplantation. The protocol was immunoSEQ multiplex PCR, while the TCRdb copy is restricted to in-frame clones and leaves out a portion. The table has nearly 100,000 clones, approximately 80% seen once. The TCR originated in a human donor with classical Hodgkin lymphoma. This chain joins TRBV2 and TRBJ2-1, with 15 bases fitting TRBD2. The material was peripheral blood mononuclear cells (PBMCs), obtained at baseline. CDR3 region: CASSGGLAGGEQFF. In DNA, the CDR3 is TGTGCCAGCAGTGGGGGACTAGCGGGAGGTGAGCAGTTCTTC.